This TCR beta chain was sequenced for a study of T cells in Graves' hyperthyroidism and ophthalmopathy. Study details: Before any treatment, at initial diagnosis, peripheral blood was collected.

Patients were excluded for uncontrolled infection, other autoimmune disease, pregnancy or lactation. Study-level points and caveats: Blood samples included most of the expanded thyroid clonotypes exceeding 0.001.

Amplified TCR beta CDR3 regions came from RNA transcripts. First-round RT-PCR of the TCR CDR3 relied on the HTBI primer set. TCRdb reprocessed the multiplex PCR reads via MiXCR and lists one record per CDR3 protein. This table holds some 700,000 distinct CDR3 sequences, roughly a sixth found once. CDR3 size: 17 residues. Germline-derived CDR1 and CDR2 are SGHTA and FQGNSA. Trimming took 4 bases from V and 0 from J, leaving 16 bases between them. In regard to this clonotype: Its antigen remains unidentified. A much larger clone sits a single nucleotide away, making a read error possible.

The gene calls are TRBV7-2 and TRBJ2-1; the D gene could be TRBD1 or TRBD2 (6 bases each). The receptor's source is a man aged 45-65 years with Graves' hyperthyroidism. Input material: blood. CDR3 region: CASSCRGRPLSYNEQFF. The DNA of the CDR3 is TGTGCCAGCAGCTGCCGGGGGCGGCCCCTCTCCTACAATGAGCAGTTCTTC.